The T cell receptor beta chain under discussion was sequenced for a study of blood T cells in healthy people across ages. Sample-barcoded 5' priming and a J-beta primer mix drove a second PCR of about 7 to 12 cycles. TCRdb re-analysed the 5' RACE reads in MiXCR, keeping a single row per CDR3 protein. The data hold 800,000 to 950,000 distinct CDR3 sequences, with under 35% observed a single time. This clonotype was counted only a few times. The J segment lost 4 bases and the V segment lost 7 bases, leaving 9 bases of the junction unmatched. The CDR3 consists of 14 residues. The germline CDR1 and CDR2 sequences are SNHLY and FYNNEI. This same sample was also taken into another study, of T cells of mothers and their children.

Sequencing used blood. This sequence originates from a woman aged 35 to 49 in good health. The chain recombines TRBV2 with TRBJ1-2, with TRBD1 matching 7 bases. The CDR3 sequence: CASKTGTATYGYTF. The CDR3 DNA sequence: TGTGCCAGCAAGACCGGGACAGCGACCTATGGCTACACCTTC.